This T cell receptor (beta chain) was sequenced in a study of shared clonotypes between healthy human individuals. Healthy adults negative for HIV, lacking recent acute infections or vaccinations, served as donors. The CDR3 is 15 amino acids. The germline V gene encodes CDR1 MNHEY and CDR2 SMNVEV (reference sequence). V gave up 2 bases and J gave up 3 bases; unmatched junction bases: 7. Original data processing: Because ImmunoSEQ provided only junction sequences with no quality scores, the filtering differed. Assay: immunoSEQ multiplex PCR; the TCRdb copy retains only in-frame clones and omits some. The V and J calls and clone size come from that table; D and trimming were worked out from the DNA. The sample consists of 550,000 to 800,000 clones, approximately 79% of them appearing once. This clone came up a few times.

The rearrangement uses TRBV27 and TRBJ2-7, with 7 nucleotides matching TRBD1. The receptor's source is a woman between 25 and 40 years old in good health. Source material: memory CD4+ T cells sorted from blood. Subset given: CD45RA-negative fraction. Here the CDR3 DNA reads TGTGCCAGCAGTTTAAAATCCAGGGGGAACTACGAGCAGTACTTC. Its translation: CASSLKSRGNYEQYF.